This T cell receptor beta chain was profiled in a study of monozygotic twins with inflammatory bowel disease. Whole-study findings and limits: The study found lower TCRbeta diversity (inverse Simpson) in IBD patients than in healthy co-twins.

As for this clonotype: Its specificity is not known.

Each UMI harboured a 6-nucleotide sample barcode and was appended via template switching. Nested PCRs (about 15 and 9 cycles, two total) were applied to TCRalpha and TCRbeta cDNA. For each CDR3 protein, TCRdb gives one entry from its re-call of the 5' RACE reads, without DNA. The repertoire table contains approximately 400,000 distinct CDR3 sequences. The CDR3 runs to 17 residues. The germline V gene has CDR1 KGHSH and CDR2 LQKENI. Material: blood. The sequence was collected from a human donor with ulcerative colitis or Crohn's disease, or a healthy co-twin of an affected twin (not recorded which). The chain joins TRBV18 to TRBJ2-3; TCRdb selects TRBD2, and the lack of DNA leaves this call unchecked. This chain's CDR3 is CASSPLSTGEFTDTQYF.